One sample yielded the 24 T cell receptor beta chains listed below, sequenced in a study of T cell responses to AZD1222 COVID-19 vaccine. Sequencing was performed with immunoSEQ multiplex PCR; in TCRdb, only in-frame clones are kept and a portion is missing. The sample lists roughly 130,000 clones, roughly 84% occurring once. Material: peripheral blood, obtained on day 0 of AZD1222 vaccination. The source of these receptors is an adult in good health.

This rearrangement joins TRBV28 to TRBJ1-2; D uncertain. Deletions cut 2 bases from V and 2 bases from J, with 6 bases between. CDR1 and CDR2 (germline): MDHEN, SYDVKM. The CDR3 has 13 amino acids. This CDR3 is CASSLRVNYGYTF. As DNA, the CDR3 is TGTGCCAGCAGTTTACGCGTAAACTATGGCTACACCTTC.

The chain joins TRBV28 to TRBJ2-7, with a weak D call TRBD2 (6 bases). This CDR3 comprises 15 residues. V shed 1 base and J shed 2 bases, with 12 bases lying between them. Germline CDR1 MDHEN, CDR2 SYDVKM. For the CDR3, the DNA is TGTGCCAGCAGTTTATTATCGGGAGCGGCCTACGAGCAGTACTTC. Translating gives CASSLLSGAAYEQYF.

This chain connects TRBV5-1 to TRBJ2-2; D might be TRBD1 (6 bases). This CDR3 is built from 16 residues. V was trimmed by 1 base and J by 4 bases, leaving 14 bases between them. Germline assignment: CDR1 SGHRS and CDR2 YFSETQ. CDR3 sequence reads: CASSLIQGSATGELFF. Written as DNA, the CDR3 is TGCGCCAGCAGCTTGATTCAGGGGTCGGCCACCGGGGAGCTGTTTTTT.

The genes are TRBV19 and TRBJ2-2; D call uncertain. V gave up 6 bases and J gave up 1 base, with 3 bases separating them. The CDR3 is made up of 12 amino acids. The germline CDR1 and CDR2 sequences are LNHDA and SQIVND (reference sequence). CDR3 amino acids: CASRQNTGELFF. In nucleotides, the CDR3 is TGTGCCAGTAGACAGAACACCGGGGAGCTGTTTTTT.

The genes are TRBV3-1 (or the pseudogene TRBV3-2) and TRBJ2-3; TRBD2 is a possible D gene (6 bases). Germline V gives CDR1 LGHDT, CDR2 YNNKEL (reference sequence). The CDR3 runs to 17 residues. The V gene lost 0 bases and the J gene lost 4 bases, with 17 bases spanning the gap. The CDR3 is CASSQDRGGTRPDTQYF. CDR3 DNA sequence: TGTGCCAGCAGCCAAGATCGTGGAGGGACCCGGCCAGATACGCAGTATTTT.

The chain is built from TRBV6-4 and TRBJ2-1; weak D call: TRBD2 (5 bases). CDR3 size: 13 residues. Germline CDR1 is MRHNA and CDR2 is SNTAGT. With 11 bases removed from V and 7 bases from J, the gap between germline ends came to 18 bases. CDR3 loop: CASAEGRGNEQFF. CDR3 bases: TGTGCCTCCGCGGAAGGGCGAGGGAATGAGCAGTTCTTC.

The chain carries TRBV6-5 and TRBJ1-5; D gene unclear. The germline gives CDR1 MNHEY, CDR2 SVGAGI. CDR3 length: 15 amino acids. Trimming took 5 bases from V and 0 from J, leaving 11 bases between them. CDR3 region: CASSLGRTSNQPQHF. The CDR3 region has the DNA TGTGCCAGCAGTCTGGGGAGGACTAGCAATCAGCCCCAGCATTTT.

The J gene is TRBJ1-2, the V gene TRBV4-3; tentatively, D is TRBD1 (5 bases). V lost 1 base and J 8 bases, leaving 8 bases between the germline ends. The germline CDR1 and CDR2 sequences are LGHNA and YSLEER. CDR3 length equals 12 residues. For the CDR3, the DNA is TGCGCCAGCAGCCAAGCTGGACAAGGCTACACCTTC. Translated, it gives CASSQAGQGYTF.

The J gene is TRBJ2-5, the V gene TRBV9; no clear D. The CDR3 extends over 12 amino acids. Germline CDR1 is SGDLS and CDR2 is YYNGEE. V lost 0 bases and J lost 3, with 3 bases in between. CDR3 DNA: TGTGCCAGCAGCGTAGAGGAAGAGACCCAGTACTTC. The encoded protein is CASSVEEETQYF. Filled out from reference TRBV9 and TRBJ2-5, the complete variable domain reads DSGVTQTPKHLITATGQRVTLRCSPRSGDLSVYWYQQSLDQGLQFLIQYYNGEERAKGNILERFSAQQFPDLHSELNLSSLELGDSALYFCASSVEEETQYFGPGTRLLVL.

This chain connects TRBV21-1 to TRBJ1-4; the table assigns TRBD1, which was not confirmed against the DNA. TRBV21-1 is termed a pseudogene. The CDR3 sequence is 13 residues long. This CDR3 is CASRQATNEKLFF. In nucleotides, the CDR3 is TGTGCCAGCAGACAAGCAACTAATGAAAAACTGTTTTTT.

This sequence joins TRBV9 and TRBJ1-6; 9 bases align to TRBD1. V was clipped by 5 bases and J by 10 bases; unmatched bases: 7. Germline-derived CDR1 and CDR2 are SGDLS and YYNGEE. The CDR3 loop spans 14 amino acids. CDR3 region: CASRGTGPESPLHF. CDR3 bases: TGTGCCAGCAGGGGGACAGGGCCGGAATCACCCCTCCACTTT. Full variable domain (missing parts from reference TRBV9 and TRBJ1-6): DSGVTQTPKHLITATGQRVTLRCSPRSGDLSVYWYQQSLDQGLQFLIQYYNGEERAKGNILERFSAQQFPDLHSELNLSSLELGDSALYFCASRGTGPESPLHFGNGTRLTVT.

The CDR3 nucleotides read TGTGCCAGCAGTTACGGGGTTCGGCGGGGATCTAACTATGGCTACACCTTC. It translates to CASSYGVRRGSNYGYTF. The V call is TRBV6-2 or TRBV6-3, the J call TRBJ1-2; the D is unclear. The CDR3 runs 17 residues. CDR1 is MNHEY, CDR2 SVGEGT, per germline. Between the trimmed V and J ends, which lost 2 bases and 0 bases, there was a span of 16 bases.

The chain recombines TRBV5-6 with TRBJ1-1, with D hard to call. V lost 2 bases, J lost 4 bases, and 15 bases lay in between. This CDR3 has 15 amino acids. The V gene's germline CDR1 is SGHDT and CDR2 YYEEEE. CDR3 nucleotide sequence: TGTGCCAGCAGCTTTTACAGCGGAGGATCCACTGAAGCTTTCTTT. It yields the protein CASSFYSGGSTEAFF.

The chain is built from TRBV5-4 and TRBJ2-2, with D possibly being TRBD1 or TRBD2 (6 bases each). The CDR3 loop spans 14 amino acids. Germline CDR1 SGHNT, CDR2 YYREEE (reference sequence). V was shortened by 5 bases and J by 6 bases, with 14 bases between the two germline ends. CDR3 bases: TGTGCCAGCAGTTCAGCCGGGGGCGCCGGGGAGCTGTTTTTT. Translating it yields CASSSAGGAGELFF. The full variable domain, in which reference TRBV5-4 and TRBJ2-2 provide the parts outside the CDR3, is ETGVTQSPTHLIKTRGQQVTLRCSSQSGHNTVSWYQQALGQGPQFIFQYYREEENGRGNFPPRFSGLQFPNYSSELNVNALELDDSALYLCASSSAGGAGELFFGEGSRLTVL.

This chain connects TRBV10-3 to TRBJ1-1, with D uncertain. CDR1 is ENHRY, CDR2 SYGVKD, per germline. The CDR3 consists of 14 residues. Trimming removed 6 bases at V and 3 bases at J, with 14 bases between. The CDR3 loop is CAISRGGGDTEAFF. DNA for the CDR3: TGTGCCATCAGCCGGGGTGGTGGAGACACTGAAGCTTTCTTT.

This clone has only one observation. The gene calls are TRBV7-2 and TRBJ1-2; 8 nucleotides align to TRBD1. The CDR3 sequence is 16 residues long. Germline-derived CDR1 and CDR2 are SGHTA and FQGNSA. With 5 bases clipped from V and 3 bases from J, the junction kept 11 bases outside the gene matches. In DNA form, the CDR3 reads TGTGCCAGCAGCCCTACTCCTAGACAGGGGTACTATGGCTACACCTTC. This codes for CASSPTPRQGYYGYTF.

This rearrangement joins TRBV19 to TRBJ2-7; 8 positions agree with TRBD2. Per germline, CDR1 LNHDA and CDR2 SQIVND (reference sequence). V shed 7 bases, J shed 6 bases, and the junction held 14 bases outside the gene matches. The CDR3 contains 15 residues. Here the CDR3 DNA reads TGTGCCAGTACCCCCACGGGAGGGGGTAAGAGCGAGCAGTACTTC. It yields the protein CASTPTGGGKSEQYF. Full variable domain (remainder filled in from reference TRBV19 and TRBJ2-7): DGGITQSPKYLFRKEGQNVTLSCEQNLNHDAMYWYRQDPGQGLRLIYYSQIVNDFQKGDIAEGYSVSREKKESFPLTVTSAQKNPTAFYLCASTPTGGGKSEQYFGPGTRLTVT.

The chain carries TRBV7-6 and TRBJ1-1; D gene ambiguous. V was trimmed by 1 base and J by 7 bases, leaving 16 bases between them. CDR1 and CDR2 from the germline V gene are SGHVS and FNYEAQ. This CDR3 region has 15 residues. CDR3 loop: CASSLELGRKYEAFF. The CDR3 DNA reads as TGTGCCAGCAGCTTAGAACTGGGCAGGAAGTATGAAGCTTTCTTT. The full variable domain, in which reference TRBV7-6 and TRBJ1-1 provide the parts outside the CDR3, is GAGVSQSPRYKVTKRGQDVALRCDPISGHVSLYWYRQALGQGPEFLTYFNYEAQQDKSGLPNDRFSAERPEGSISTLTIQRTEQRDSAMYRCASSLELGRKYEAFFGQGTRLTVV.

The sample holds one count of this clone. The V and J genes are TRBV6-5 and TRBJ2-3, with a weak D call TRBD2 (5 bases). V was clipped by 2 bases and J by 2 bases, with 8 bases between them. Germline CDR1 MNHEY, CDR2 SVGAGI. There are 14 residues in the CDR3. The DNA of the CDR3 is TGTGCCAGCAGTTACGAGGGAAACACAGATACGCAGTATTTT. Encoded protein: CASSYEGNTDTQYF.

V usage is TRBV6-1 and J usage is TRBJ1-1; D not certain. The V and J ends lost 2 bases and 1 base respectively, with 20 bases between them. CDR3 size: 18 residues. Germline CDR1 and CDR2: MNHNS and SASEGT. The CDR3 reads CASSEIPPNSIRNTEAFF. For the CDR3, the DNA is TGTGCCAGCAGTGAAATCCCACCTAACAGCATTAGGAACACTGAAGCTTTCTTT.

The chain recombines TRBV12-3 or TRBV12-4 with TRBJ2-5; tentatively, D is TRBD2 (6 bases). V gave up 2 bases and J gave up 5 bases, with 9 bases separating them. This CDR3 has 13 residues. CDR3 region: CASSLTGGETQYF. DNA of the CDR3: TGTGCCAGCAGTTTAACTGGGGGGGAGACCCAGTACTTC.

This clone has only one observation. The CDR3 nucleotides read TGTGCCAGCTCGTATGACAGTAACACCGGGGAGCTGTTTTTT. The encoded protein is CASSYDSNTGELFF. The chain recombines TRBV18 with TRBJ2-2, with D perhaps TRBD1 (5 bases). CDR1 and CDR2 from the germline V gene are KGHSH and LQKENI. This CDR3 comprises 14 residues. V was shortened by 6 bases and J by 2 bases, with 10 bases between the two germline ends. The variable domain in full, completed from reference TRBV18 and TRBJ2-2, reads NAGVMQNPRHLVRRRGQEARLRCSPMKGHSHVYWYRQLPEEGLKFMVYLQKENIIDESGMPKERFSAEFPKEGPSILRIQQVVRGDSAAYFCASSYDSNTGELFFGEGSRLTVL.

The V and J genes are TRBV5-1 and TRBJ1-6; D gene uncertain. With 0 bases removed from V and 4 bases from J, the gap between germline ends came to 11 bases. Germline CDR1 SGHRS, CDR2 YFSETQ. The CDR3 loop spans 16 amino acids. CDR3 region: CASSLDRPAYNSPLHF. The CDR3 coding sequence is TGCGCCAGCAGCTTGGATCGGCCAGCTTATAATTCACCCCTCCACTTT.

This chain uses TRBV5-5 with TRBJ1-2, with 7 bases matching TRBD1. The CDR3 runs to 14 residues. The germline gives CDR1 SGHKS, CDR2 YYEKEE (reference sequence). Trimming cost V 4 bases and J 5 bases; bases outside gene matches: 8. The CDR3 region has the DNA TGTGCCAGCAGCCCGACAGGGTGGCAGTATGGCTACACCTTC. Translated: CASSPTGWQYGYTF.